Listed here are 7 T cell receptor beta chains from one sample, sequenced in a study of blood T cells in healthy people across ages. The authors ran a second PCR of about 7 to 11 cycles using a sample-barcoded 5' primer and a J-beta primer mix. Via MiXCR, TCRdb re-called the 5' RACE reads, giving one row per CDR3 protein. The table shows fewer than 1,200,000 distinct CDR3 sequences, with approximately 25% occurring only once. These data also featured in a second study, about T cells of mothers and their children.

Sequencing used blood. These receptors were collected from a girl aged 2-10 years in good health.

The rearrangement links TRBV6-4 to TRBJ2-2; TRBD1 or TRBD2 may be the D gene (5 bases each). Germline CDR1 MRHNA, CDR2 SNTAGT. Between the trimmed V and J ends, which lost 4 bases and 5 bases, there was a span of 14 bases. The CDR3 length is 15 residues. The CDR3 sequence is CASSGLPGGTGELFF. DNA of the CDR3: TGTGCCAGCAGTGGGCTGCCTGGGGGTACCGGGGAGCTGTTTTTT.

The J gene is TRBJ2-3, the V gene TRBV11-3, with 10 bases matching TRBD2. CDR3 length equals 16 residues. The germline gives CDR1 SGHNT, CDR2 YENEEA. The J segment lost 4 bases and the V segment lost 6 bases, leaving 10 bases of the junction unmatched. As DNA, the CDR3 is TGTGCCAGCAGATCCTTCACTAGCGGGGTTGCAGATACGCAGTATTTT. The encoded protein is CASRSFTSGVADTQYF.

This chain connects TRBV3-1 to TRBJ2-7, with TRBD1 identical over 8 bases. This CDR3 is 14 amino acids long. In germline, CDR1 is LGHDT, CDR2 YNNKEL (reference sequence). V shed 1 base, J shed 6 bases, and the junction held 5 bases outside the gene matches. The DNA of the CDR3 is TGTGCCAGCAGCCAAGGGCCCGACAGGGGCGAGCAGTACTTC. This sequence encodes CASSQGPDRGEQYF.

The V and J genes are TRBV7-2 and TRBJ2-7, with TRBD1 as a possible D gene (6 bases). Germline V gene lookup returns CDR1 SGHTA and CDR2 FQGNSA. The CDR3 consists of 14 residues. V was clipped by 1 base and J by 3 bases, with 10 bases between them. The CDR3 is CTSSLGGQYYEQYF. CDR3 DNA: TGTACCAGCAGCTTAGGGGGACAATACTACGAGCAGTACTTC. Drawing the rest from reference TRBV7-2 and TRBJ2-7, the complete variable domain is GAGVSQSPSNKVTEKGKDVELRCDPISGHTALYWYRQSLGQGLEFLIYFQGNSAPDKSGLPSDRFSAERTGGSVSTLTIQRTQQEDSAVYLCTSSLGGQYYEQYFGPGTRLTVT.

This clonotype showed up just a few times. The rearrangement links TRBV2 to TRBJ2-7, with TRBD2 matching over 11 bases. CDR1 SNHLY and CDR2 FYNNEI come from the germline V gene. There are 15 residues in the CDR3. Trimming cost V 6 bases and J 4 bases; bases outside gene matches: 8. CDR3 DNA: TGTGCCAGCAGAGGCACTAGCGGGAGTCCTTACGAGCAGTACTTC. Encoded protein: CASRGTSGSPYEQYF.

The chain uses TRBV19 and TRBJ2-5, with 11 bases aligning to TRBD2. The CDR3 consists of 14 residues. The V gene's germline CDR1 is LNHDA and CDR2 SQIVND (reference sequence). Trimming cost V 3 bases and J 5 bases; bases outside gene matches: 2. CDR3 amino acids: CASSMTSGMETQYF. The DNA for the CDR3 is TGTGCCAGTAGTATGACTAGCGGGATGGAGACCCAGTACTTC.

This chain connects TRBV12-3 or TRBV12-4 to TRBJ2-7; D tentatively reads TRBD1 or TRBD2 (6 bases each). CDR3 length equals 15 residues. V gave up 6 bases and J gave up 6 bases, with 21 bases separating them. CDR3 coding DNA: TGTGCCAGCAGCCTCACGACCGGGGGCAGGCGCGAGCAGTACTTC. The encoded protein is CASSLTTGGRREQYF.